What follows are 12 T cell receptor gamma chains derived from one specimen sequenced in a study of Vδ1+ human thymocytes. Study observations and caveats: Thymic TRG and TRD repertoires appeared highly polyclonal, with Gaussian CDR3 length distributions.

The template was reverse-transcribed extracted RNA. Pooled V-gene forward primers with one constant-region reverse primer generated the CDR3 amplicons by multiplex PCR. TCRdb used CATT to re-call clones from the multiplex PCR reads. The data show about 36,000 gamma-chain clones, just over 20% seen once. These receptors are not linked to any known antigen. Material for sequencing was Vdelta1+ gamma-delta thymocytes from the thymus. Subset here: FACS-sorted CD3+ TCRalphabeta- TCRVdelta1+ TCRVdelta2- thymocytes. These receptors all come from a girl in the first two years of life who had congenital heart surgery.

This clone was counted only a few times. The gene calls are TRGV8 and TRGJ1 or TRGJ2. From germline, CDR1 is VENAVY and CDR2 YDSYNSRV. Trimming cost V 1 base and J 5 bases; bases outside gene matches: 5. CDR3 length equals 13 residues. The CDR3 nucleotides read TGTGCCACCTGGGATAGCCCGGATTATAAGAAACTCTTT. Translation gives CATWDSPDYKKLF.

This clone has more than one count but fewer than ten. Other DNA sequences from this sample encode an identical CDR3 as well. V usage is TRGV2 and J usage is TRGJ1 or TRGJ2. The germline gives CDR1 EGSNGY, CDR2 YDSYNSKV. The CDR3 extends over 13 amino acids. After removal of 1 base from V and 7 bases from J, the junction contained 7 bases not matched to a gene. The CDR3 sequence: CATWDGPGYKKLF. In nucleotides, the CDR3 is TGTGCCACCTGGGACGGACCCGGGTATAAGAAACTCTTT.

This rearrangement joins TRGV3 to TRGJP2. The CDR3 contains 16 residues. V was clipped by 0 bases and J by 2 bases; unmatched bases: 6. CDR1 is VTNTFY and CDR2 is YDVSTARD in the germline V gene (reference sequence). The CDR3: CATWDRGVSSDWIKTF. For the CDR3, the DNA is TGTGCCACCTGGGACAGGGGGGTCAGTAGTGATTGGATCAAGACGTTT.

The chain carries TRGV3 and TRGJ1 or TRGJ2. CDR3 length: 12 amino acids. V was pared by 3 bases and J by 10 bases, with 9 bases of the junction left unmatched. In germline, CDR1 is VTNTFY, CDR2 YDVSTARD (reference sequence). The CDR3 nucleotides read TGTGCCACCTGGGACGGGCGACAGAAGAAACTCTTT. The encoded protein is CATWDGRQKKLF.

This clone was counted a few times. The same CDR3 can be traced to other DNA sequences in this sample. The chain is built from TRGV2 and TRGJ1 or TRGJ2. This CDR3 has 13 amino acids. The ends lost 1 base at V and 4 bases at J; junction bases unmatched: 4. CDR1 is EGSNGY and CDR2 is YDSYNSKV in the germline V gene. In DNA form, the CDR3 reads TGTGCCACCTGGGACGGTACCTATTATAAGAAACTCTTT. This encodes CATWDGTYYKKLF.

The V and J genes are TRGV4 and TRGJ1 or TRGJ2. The CDR3 has 13 amino acids. J was trimmed by 10 bases and V by 1 base; bases with no gene match: 10. Germline V gene data show CDR1 as EGSTGY and CDR2 as YDSYTSSV. For the CDR3, the DNA is TGTGCCACCTGGGATGGAGAGTGGTCCAAGAAACTCTTT. Translating it yields CATWDGEWSKKLF.

This clone was observed a handful of times. At one end, the junction sequence differs from germline, possibly due to a read error. This rearrangement joins TRGV4 to TRGJ1 or TRGJ2. CDR3 size: 13 residues. The germline V gene has CDR1 EGSTGY and CDR2 YDSYTSSV. CDR3 protein: CATWNGPRYKKLF. The CDR3 DNA follows: TGTGCCACCTGGAATGGGCCAAGATATAAGAAACTCTTT.

V and J are TRGV3 and TRGJP2. The CDR3 has 16 residues. V dropped 0 bases and J dropped 3; count of bases not matched to a gene: 7. Germline V gene lookup returns CDR1 VTNTFY and CDR2 YDVSTARD (reference sequence). CDR3 coding DNA: TGTGCCACCTGGGACAGGCTGAGTCGTAGTGATTGGATCAAGACGTTT. Protein: CATWDRLSRSDWIKTF.

Points on this clone: A read error may produce the germline difference seen at one junction end. The chain uses TRGV3 and TRGJP1. Germline CDR1 and CDR2: VTNTFY and YDVSTARD (reference sequence). The length of the CDR3 is 17 residues. CDR3 sequence (DNA): TGTACCACCTGGGACGGGCTTGAAAATACCACTGGTTGGTTCAAGATATTT. Its translation: CTTWDGLENTTGWFKIF.

In the case of this clone: One junction end does not reproduce the germline sequence, and a read error may be involved. The V and J genes are TRGV5 and TRGJP1. The germline CDR1 and CDR2 sequences are VINAFY and YDVSNSKD. The CDR3 has 21 residues. The CDR3 sequence is CATRDRPRWLSDNTTGWFKIF. The CDR3 bases are TGTGCCACCCGGGACAGGCCTCGATGGTTATCAGACAATACCACTGGTTGGTTCAAGATATTT.

The table lists this clone with a count of one. J is TRGJ1 or TRGJ2 and V is TRGV4. The CDR3 is made up of 14 amino acids. Germline CDR1 and CDR2: EGSTGY and YDSYTSSV. With V trimmed by 0 bases and J by 3 bases, 5 bases remained unmatched. The CDR3 is CATWDGLLYYKKLF. CDR3 bases: TGTGCCACCTGGGATGGGTTACTTTATTATAAGAAACTCTTT.

This chain connects TRGV4 to TRGJ1 or TRGJ2. The ends lost 1 base at V and 10 bases at J; junction bases unmatched: 4. The CDR3 runs to 11 residues. CDR1 EGSTGY and CDR2 YDSYTSSV come from the germline V gene. The CDR3 DNA sequence: TGTGCCACCTGGGATGGACAAAAGAAACTCTTT. Translating it yields CATWDGQKKLF.